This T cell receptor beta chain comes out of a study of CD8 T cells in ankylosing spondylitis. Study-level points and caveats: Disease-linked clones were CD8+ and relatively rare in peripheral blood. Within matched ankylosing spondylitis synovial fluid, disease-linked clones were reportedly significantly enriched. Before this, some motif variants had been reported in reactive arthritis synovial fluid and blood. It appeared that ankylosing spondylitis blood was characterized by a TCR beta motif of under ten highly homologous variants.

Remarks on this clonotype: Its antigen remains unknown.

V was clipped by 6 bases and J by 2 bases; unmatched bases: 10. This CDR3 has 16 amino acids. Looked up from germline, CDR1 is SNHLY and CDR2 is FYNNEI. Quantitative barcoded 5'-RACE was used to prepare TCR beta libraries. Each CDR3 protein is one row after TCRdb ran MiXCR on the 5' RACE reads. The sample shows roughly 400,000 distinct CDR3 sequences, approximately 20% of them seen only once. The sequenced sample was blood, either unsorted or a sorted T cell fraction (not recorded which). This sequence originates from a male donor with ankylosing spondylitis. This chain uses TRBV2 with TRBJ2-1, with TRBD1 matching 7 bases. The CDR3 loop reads CASRGHRDRTYNEQFF. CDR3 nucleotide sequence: TGTGCCAGCAGGGGCCACCGGGACAGAACCTACAATGAGCAGTTCTTC.